The next 28 T cell receptor beta chains were all read from a single sample in a study of T cells in localized non-small cell lung cancer. Profiling relied on immunoSEQ multiplex PCR, and the TCRdb table lists in-frame clones only, not all of them. This table has tens of thousands of clones, roughly 90% appearing once. The input for sequencing was peripheral blood, taken before any cancer treatment. Source of these receptors: a woman aged 35 to 70 with stage I lung adenocarcinoma.

The chain employs TRBV4-3 and TRBJ2-7; 8 nucleotides line up with TRBD1. V lost 0 bases to trimming and J lost 7 bases; unmatched junction nucleotides: 8. Germline V gene lookup returns CDR1 LGHNA and CDR2 YSLEER. The CDR3 sequence is 15 residues long. The CDR3 spells CASSQEGGRGQEQYF. CDR3 DNA: TGCGCCAGCAGCCAAGAAGGAGGCAGGGGGCAAGAGCAGTACTTC.

The chain couples TRBV7-9 to TRBJ2-6, with 9 bases aligning to TRBD1. Germline V gives CDR1 SEHNR, CDR2 FQNEAQ (reference sequence). Trimming cost V 4 bases and J 4 bases; bases outside gene matches: 14. The CDR3 has 19 amino acids. This chain's CDR3 is CASSSAPPGQGTGANVLTF. DNA of the CDR3: TGTGCCAGCAGCTCAGCCCCACCGGGACAGGGAACCGGGGCCAACGTCCTGACTTTC.

This clone was observed a few times. The rearrangement joins TRBV5-1 to TRBJ2-3; D remains ambiguous. V lost 0 bases to trimming and J lost 0 bases, with 11 bases between them. Per germline, CDR1 SGHRS and CDR2 YFSETQ. CDR3 length: 16 amino acids. In DNA form, the CDR3 reads TGCGCCAGCAGCTTGGGCAGCTTTACTAGCACAGATACGCAGTATTTT. This codes for CASSLGSFTSTDTQYF. The variable domain in full, with the rest retrieved from reference TRBV5-1 and TRBJ2-3, is KAGVTQTPRYLIKTRGQQVTLSCSPISGHRSVSWYQQTPGQGLQFLFEYFSETQRNKGNFPGRFSGRQFSNSRSEMNVSTLELGDSALYLCASSLGSFTSTDTQYFGPGTRLTVL.

The rearrangement links TRBV9 to TRBJ1-2; 12 bases match TRBD1. V shed 0 bases and J 8 bases; nucleotides not matched to a gene: 8. Germline CDR1 SGDLS, CDR2 YYNGEE. This CDR3 has 16 residues. This chain's CDR3 is CASSVVSGQGADGYTF. DNA for the CDR3: TGTGCCAGCAGCGTAGTTTCGGGACAGGGGGCAGACGGCTACACCTTC.

The chain links TRBV11-2 to TRBJ1-4; tentative D call: TRBD1 (5 bases). Germline values: CDR1 SGHAT, CDR2 FQNNGV. Trimming removed 6 bases from V and 0 bases from J, with 11 bases in between. This CDR3 spans 15 amino acids. The DNA of the CDR3 is TGTGCCAGCAGTGGGGGGATCGCAACTAATGAAAAACTGTTTTTT. Translating gives CASSGGIATNEKLFF.

The chain couples TRBV7-2 to TRBJ2-2; D perhaps matches TRBD2 (6 bases). V lost 3 bases and J 2 bases, leaving 13 bases between the germline ends. Per germline, CDR1 SGHTA and CDR2 FQGNSA. The CDR3 has 16 amino acids. The DNA of the CDR3 is TGTGCCAGCAGCTTTATGTCGCGGGGAAACACCGGGGAGCTGTTTTTT. The encoded protein is CASSFMSRGNTGELFF.

This clone was detected a few times. This sequence joins TRBV7-9 and TRBJ1-5; the D is unclear. The ends were cut back, 3 bases at V and 4 bases at J, with 7 bases in the middle. Germline V gene lookup returns CDR1 SEHNR and CDR2 FQNEAQ (reference sequence). This CDR3 is built from 13 residues. For the CDR3, the DNA is TGTGCCAGCAGCTTCGCCCCTAATCAGCCCCAGCATTTT. It codes for CASSFAPNQPQHF.

This chain uses TRBV19 with TRBJ2-1; D may be TRBD1 (6 bases). V lost 5 bases and J lost 15, with 20 bases in between. The CDR3 is 13 amino acids. Per germline, CDR1 LNHDA and CDR2 SQIVND (reference sequence). The CDR3 protein is CASSVQGGQGGFF. The DNA of the CDR3 is TGTGCCAGTAGTGTCCAAGGGGGACAAGGAGGGTTCTTC.

This clone is medium-sized. The V gene is TRBV6-1, the J gene TRBJ1-1; D is possibly TRBD1 (5 bases). The length of the CDR3 is 14 residues. Trimming removed 5 bases from V and 1 base from J, with 11 bases in between. CDR1 and CDR2 (germline): MNHNS, SASEGT. Here the CDR3 reads CASSTQGWNTEAFF. The CDR3 DNA is TGTGCCAGCAGTACCCAGGGATGGAACACTGAAGCTTTCTTT.

The chain uses TRBV9 and TRBJ1-1; TRBD1 matches 9 bases. V gave up 2 bases and J gave up 1 base; unmatched junction bases: 18. Germline CDR1 and CDR2: SGDLS and YYNGEE. The length of the CDR3 is 20 residues. CDR3 nucleotides: TGTGCCAGCAGCGTTTACCCCACACCGGGACAGGGAGGCGGGAACACTGAAGCTTTCTTT. Residues: CASSVYPTPGQGGGNTEAFF.

V usage is TRBV27 and J usage is TRBJ2-1; possible D gene TRBD2, 6 bases. The V gene lost 2 bases and the J gene lost 5 bases, with 7 bases spanning the gap. The germline gives CDR1 MNHEY, CDR2 SMNVEV (reference sequence). This CDR3 contains 13 residues. The CDR3 sequence is CASSLGTDNEQFF. As DNA, the CDR3 is TGTGCCAGCAGTTTAGGGACTGACAATGAGCAGTTCTTC.

The chain couples TRBV27 to TRBJ1-2; D gene ambiguous. With 0 bases removed from V and 4 bases from J, the gap between germline ends came to 6 bases. From germline, CDR1 is MNHEY and CDR2 SMNVEV (reference sequence). The CDR3 covers 13 residues. In DNA form, the CDR3 reads TGTGCCAGCAGTTTATCAGGGTTCTATGGCTACACCTTC. Its translation: CASSLSGFYGYTF.

The rearrangement uses TRBV5-6 and TRBJ2-7; 7 bases match TRBD1. The germline CDR1 and CDR2 sequences are SGHDT and YYEEEE. After removal of 1 base from V and 3 bases from J, the junction contained 7 bases not matched to a gene. This CDR3 is 15 amino acids long. The CDR3 sequence is CASSLFKGGIYEQYF. The CDR3 DNA reads TGTGCCAGCAGCTTGTTTAAAGGGGGCATCTACGAGCAGTACTTC.

This clone has a handful of counts. The chain uses TRBV7-2 and TRBJ2-7; the match to TRBD1 covers 10 bases. From germline, CDR1 is SGHTA and CDR2 FQGNSA. The CDR3 is made up of 14 amino acids. V lost 4 bases, J lost 3 bases, and 3 bases stayed unmatched. Here the CDR3 reads CASSSRDRGYEQYF. The CDR3 DNA follows: TGTGCCAGCAGCTCACGGGACAGGGGCTACGAGCAGTACTTC.

DNA for the CDR3: TGTGCCAGCAGCAGGGGAGGGCGGGCGTACCAAGAGACCCAGTACTTC. This encodes CASSRGGRAYQETQYF. This chain links TRBV9 with TRBJ2-5, with 7 bases matching TRBD2. The germline CDR1 and CDR2 sequences are SGDLS and YYNGEE. This CDR3 has 16 residues. Trimming at V came to 4 bases and at J to 0 bases, leaving 9 bases not matched to a gene.

The chain employs TRBV19 and TRBJ1-6; D uncertain. V lost 3 bases and J lost 4, with 19 bases in between. Germline V lookup: CDR1 LNHDA, CDR2 SQIVND (reference sequence). The CDR3 is 18 residues long. CDR3 protein: CASSIYPSRGQYNSPLHF. In nucleotides, the CDR3 is TGTGCCAGTAGTATCTATCCCTCCCGCGGGCAGTATAATTCACCCCTCCACTTT.

The rearrangement uses TRBV7-9 and TRBJ2-2; D gene unclear. Trimming took 5 bases from V and 2 from J, leaving 12 bases between them. CDR1 is SEHNR and CDR2 is FQNEAQ in the germline V gene (reference sequence). The CDR3 is 15 residues long. The CDR3 sequence is CASSRKAVNTGELFF. CDR3 nucleotide sequence: TGTGCCAGCAGCAGGAAGGCGGTAAACACCGGGGAGCTGTTTTTT.

The V gene is TRBV18, the J gene TRBJ2-7; 7 bases match TRBD2. J was trimmed by 3 bases and V by 2 bases; bases with no gene match: 4. Germline CDR1 KGHSH, CDR2 LQKENI. This CDR3 is built from 14 residues. The CDR3 reads CASSPGTTSYEQYF. Here the CDR3 DNA reads TGTGCCAGCTCACCAGGGACTACTAGCTACGAGCAGTACTTC. The full variable domain, with the rest looked up from reference TRBV18 and TRBJ2-7, is NAGVMQNPRHLVRRRGQEARLRCSPMKGHSHVYWYRQLPEEGLKFMVYLQKENIIDESGMPKERFSAEFPKEGPSILRIQQVVRGDSAAYFCASSPGTTSYEQYFGPGTRLTVT.

CDR3 bases: TGTGCCAGCAGTTTGACTAGCGGGGGGACCGGGGAGCTGTTTTTT. It specifies CASSLTSGGTGELFF. The rearrangement links TRBV6-6 to TRBJ2-2, with 13 bases that match TRBD2. V shed 4 bases and J 5 bases; nucleotides not matched to a gene: 1. There are 15 residues in the CDR3. CDR1 is MNHNY and CDR2 is SVGAGI in the germline V gene (reference sequence).

The chain recombines TRBV6-4 with TRBJ1-1; no reliable D call. This CDR3 has 20 amino acids. V lost 0 bases to trimming and J lost 4 bases, with 27 bases between them. The germline CDR1 and CDR2 sequences are MRHNA and SNTAGT. The CDR3 DNA reads as TGTGCCAGCAGTGACTCGAAACATCGGGTGAAAGGGATCCCGTGCACTGAAGCTTTCTTT. It encodes CASSDSKHRVKGIPCTEAFF.

The chain links TRBV6-5 to TRBJ1-2; D perhaps matches TRBD1 (6 bases). The germline CDR1 and CDR2 sequences are MNHEY and SVGAGI. The CDR3 runs to 13 residues. V lost 3 bases, J lost 8 bases, and 13 bases lay in between. The CDR3, as DNA: TGTGCCAGCAGTTATTCGGGGGCGGAGGGCTACACCTTC. Its translation is CASSYSGAEGYTF.

The chain couples TRBV7-2 to TRBJ1-4; 7 nucleotides align to TRBD1. The CDR3 spans 16 residues. CDR1 and CDR2 (germline): SGHTA, FQGNSA. Trimming took 4 bases from V and 2 from J; bases not matched to a gene: 7. CDR3 amino acids: CASSSRQGGTNEKLFF. The DNA of the CDR3 is TGTGCCAGCAGCTCAAGACAGGGCGGCACTAATGAAAAACTGTTTTTT.

The rearrangement links TRBV4-2 to TRBJ1-4; TRBD1 matches at 9 bases. V lost 0 bases to trimming and J lost 8 bases; unmatched junction nucleotides: 10. Looked up from germline, CDR1 is LGHNA and CDR2 is YNFKEQ. The CDR3 is 17 residues long. For the CDR3, the DNA is TGTGCCAGCAGCCAAGAAGGTCAGGGACAGGGAGGAGAAAAACTGTTTTTT. Its protein product is CASSQEGQGQGGEKLFF.

V usage is TRBV7-9 and J usage is TRBJ2-7; 7 positions agree with TRBD2. J gave up 7 bases and V 1 base, and 10 bases lay outside the gene matches. The CDR3 contains 15 residues. Germline V gene data show CDR1 as SEHNR and CDR2 as FQNEAQ (reference sequence). The CDR3, as DNA: TGTGCCAGCAGCTTAGGCTATGGTTTGGGAGGGGAGCAGTACTTC. Its protein product is CASSLGYGLGGEQYF.

J is TRBJ2-1 and V is TRBV27; 7 nucleotides align to TRBD1. The ends lost 3 bases at V and 5 bases at J; junction bases unmatched: 10. The germline V gene encodes CDR1 MNHEY and CDR2 SMNVEV (reference sequence). CDR3 length equals 16 residues. The CDR3 loop reads CASSFAPGGTNNEQFF. As DNA, the CDR3 is TGTGCCAGCAGTTTTGCCCCAGGGGGAACAAACAATGAGCAGTTCTTC.

J is TRBJ1-2 and V is TRBV10-3; 8 bases line up with TRBD1. CDR1 ENHRY and CDR2 SYGVKD come from the germline V gene. The CDR3 contains 14 residues. Trimming took 3 bases from V and 5 from J; bases not matched to a gene: 5. CDR3 nucleotides: TGTGCCATCAGTGACCCGACAGGGGATTATGGCTACACCTTC. This sequence encodes CAISDPTGDYGYTF.

The chain couples TRBV4-1 to TRBJ2-3; D is uncertain. V shed 0 bases and J shed 0 bases, with 10 bases lying between them. Germline V gene sequence: CDR1 MGHRA, CDR2 YSYEKL. The CDR3 contains 16 residues. CDR3 region: CASSQDSAASTDTQYF. As DNA, the CDR3 is TGCGCCAGCAGCCAAGATTCGGCCGCTAGCACAGATACGCAGTATTTT.

This chain uses TRBV19 with TRBJ2-3, with 12 bases identical to TRBD2. Unmatched junction bases numbered 10, after V lost 7 bases and J lost 2 bases. The CDR3 length is 17 residues. Germline loops: CDR1 LNHDA, CDR2 SQIVND (reference sequence). For the CDR3, the DNA is TGTGCCAGTAATTCGCGACTAGCGGGGGCCTTCACAGATACGCAGTATTTT. Amino acid sequence: CASNSRLAGAFTDTQYF.